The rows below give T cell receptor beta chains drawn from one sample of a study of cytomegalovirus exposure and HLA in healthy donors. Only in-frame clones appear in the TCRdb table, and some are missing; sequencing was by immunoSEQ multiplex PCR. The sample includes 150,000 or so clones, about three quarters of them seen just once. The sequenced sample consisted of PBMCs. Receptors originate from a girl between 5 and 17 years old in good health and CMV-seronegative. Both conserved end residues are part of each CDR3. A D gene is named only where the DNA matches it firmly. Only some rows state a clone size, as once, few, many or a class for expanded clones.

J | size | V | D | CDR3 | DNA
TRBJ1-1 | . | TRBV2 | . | CASSSNRANEAFF | TGTGCCAGCAGTAGTAACAGGGCGAACGAAGCTTTCTTT
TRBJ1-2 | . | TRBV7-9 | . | CASSLFDTGTNYGYTF | TGTGCCAGCAGCTTATTTGACACAGGGACGAACTATGGCTACACCTTC
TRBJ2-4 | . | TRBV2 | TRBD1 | CASSDRGPSNIQYF | TGTGCCAGCAGTGACAGGGGGCCATCTAACATTCAGTACTTC
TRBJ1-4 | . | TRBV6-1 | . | CASSGAGQPEKLFF | TGTGCCAGCAGCGGAGCAGGACAGCCGGAAAAACTGTTTTTT
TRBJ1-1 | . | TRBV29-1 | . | CSMTTTPRDTEAFF | TGCAGCATGACGACAACCCCCAGGGACACTGAAGCTTTCTTT
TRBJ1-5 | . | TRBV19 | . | CASSIAEGQPQHF | TGTGCCAGTAGTATAGCCGAGGGACAGCCCCAGCATTTT
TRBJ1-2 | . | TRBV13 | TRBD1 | CASNQGANSYGYTF | TGTGCCAGCAACCAGGGGGCCAACTCCTATGGCTACACCTTC
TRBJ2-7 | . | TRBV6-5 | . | CASSYSPGDYEQYF | TGTGCCAGCAGTTACTCGCCGGGGGACTACGAGCAGTACTTC
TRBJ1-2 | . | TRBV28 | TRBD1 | CASTSGGSYGYTF | TGTGCCAGCACCTCAGGGGGCAGCTATGGCTACACCTTC
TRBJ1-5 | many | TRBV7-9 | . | CASSQGNQPQHF | TGTGCCAGCAGCCAGGGGAACCAGCCCCAGCATTTT
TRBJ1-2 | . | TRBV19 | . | CASKHIYGYTF | TGTGCCAGTAAGCATATCTATGGCTACACCTTC
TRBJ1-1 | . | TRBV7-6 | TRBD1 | CASSLRTGNTEAFF | TGTGCCAGCAGCCTCCGGACAGGGAACACTGAAGCTTTCTTT
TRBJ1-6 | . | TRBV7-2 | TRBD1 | CASSRTGTDSPLHF | TGTGCCAGCAGCCGGACAGGGACGGATTCACCCCTCCACTTT
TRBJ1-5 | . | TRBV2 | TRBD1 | CASWTGNNQPQHF | TGTGCCAGCTGGACAGGAAACAATCAGCCCCAGCATTTT
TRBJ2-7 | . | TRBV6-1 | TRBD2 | CASSQREAYEQYF | TGTGCCAGCAGCCAGCGGGAGGCCTACGAGCAGTACTTC
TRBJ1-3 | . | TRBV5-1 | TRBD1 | CASSSRQGLSPSGNTIYF | TGCGCCAGCAGCTCCAGACAGGGTCTATCCCCCTCTGGAAACACCATATATTTT
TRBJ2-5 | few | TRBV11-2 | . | CASSEGIRQETQYF | TGTGCCAGCAGCGAGGGTATACGGCAAGAGACCCAGTACTTC
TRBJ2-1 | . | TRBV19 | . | CASSVDRGRNEQFF | TGTGCCAGTAGTGTGGACCGGGGTCGGAATGAGCAGTTCTTC
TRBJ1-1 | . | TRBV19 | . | CASSNSLNTEAFF | TGTGCCAGTAGTAACAGTCTGAACACTGAAGCTTTCTTT
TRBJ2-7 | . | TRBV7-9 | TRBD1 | CASGRDRISYEQYF | TGTGCCAGCGGGCGGGACAGGATCTCCTACGAGCAGTACTTC
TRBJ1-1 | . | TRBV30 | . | CAWRKGQNRGNTEAFF | TGTGCCTGGAGGAAGGGACAAAACCGGGGGAACACTGAAGCTTTCTTT
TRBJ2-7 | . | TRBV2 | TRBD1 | CASSLGQHPYEQYF | TGTGCCAGCAGTTTGGGACAGCATCCATACGAGCAGTACTTC
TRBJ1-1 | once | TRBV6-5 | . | CASRMDSYTEAFF | TGTGCCAGCAGGATGGACAGCTACACTGAAGCTTTCTTT
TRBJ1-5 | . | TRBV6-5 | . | CASSFRTGQPQHF | TGTGCCAGCAGTTTCAGGACGGGACAGCCCCAGCATTTT
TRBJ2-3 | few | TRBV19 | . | CASSTPRGARTDTQYF | TGTGCCAGTAGTACCCCCCGTGGGGCGAGGACAGATACGCAGTATTTT
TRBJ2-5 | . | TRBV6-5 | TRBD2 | CATTTSGGQETQYF | TGTGCCACAACGACTAGCGGGGGACAAGAGACCCAGTACTTC
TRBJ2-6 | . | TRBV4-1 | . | CASSQGRGSGANVLTF | TGCGCCAGCAGCCAAGGTAGGGGCTCTGGGGCCAACGTCCTGACTTTC
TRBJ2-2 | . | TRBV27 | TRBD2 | CASSLGLAGYGELFF | TGTGCCAGCAGTTTGGGACTAGCGGGGTATGGGGAGCTGTTTTTT
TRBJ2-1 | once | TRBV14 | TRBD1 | CASSLGQNLNEQFF | TGTGCCAGCAGCCTGGGACAGAATTTAAATGAGCAGTTCTTC
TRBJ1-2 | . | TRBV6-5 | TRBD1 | CASSYGGTGGNYGYTF | TGTGCCAGCAGTTACGGGGGGACAGGGGGCAACTATGGCTACACCTTC
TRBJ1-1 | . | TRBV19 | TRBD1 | CASSGTVNTEAFF | TGTGCCAGTAGTGGGACAGTGAACACTGAAGCTTTCTTT
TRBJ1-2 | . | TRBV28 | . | CASTIPGVLYGYTF | TGTGCCAGCACCATCCCAGGGGTACTCTATGGCTACACCTTC
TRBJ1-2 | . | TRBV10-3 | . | CAIAAIGVDGYTF | TGTGCCATCGCGGCCATTGGCGTTGATGGCTACACCTTC
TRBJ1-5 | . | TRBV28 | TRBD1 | CASNEVAGGFQPQHF | TGTGCCAGCAACGAGGTGGCAGGGGGCTTTCAGCCCCAGCATTTT
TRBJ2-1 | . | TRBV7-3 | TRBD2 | CASSRIGGAGGQDNEQFF | TGTGCCAGCAGCAGAATTGGAGGAGCGGGGGGCCAAGACAATGAGCAGTTCTTC
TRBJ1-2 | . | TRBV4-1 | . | CASSSRGGLQGYTF | TGCGCCAGCAGCAGCCGGGGGGGGCTTCAAGGCTACACCTTC